The source of this T cell receptor beta chain is a study of T cells in Graves' hyperthyroidism and ophthalmopathy. Broader study findings: Before onset, ophthalmopathy was predicted by the model a median around 6 months earlier.

V lost 0 bases and J 5 bases, leaving 13 bases between the germline ends. From germline, CDR1 is SGHRS and CDR2 YFSETQ. The CDR3 runs to 15 residues. Amplified TCR beta CDR3 regions derived from RNA transcripts. HTBI primers were employed in a first-round RT-PCR of the TCR CDR3. Each CDR3 protein gets one entry after TCRdb re-called the multiplex PCR reads with MiXCR. The sample records 300,000 to 450,000 distinct CDR3 sequences, roughly 25% being singletons. This clonotype was seen only a few times. Its antigen is as yet unknown. The patients, who ranged from 18 to 65 in age, presented with newly diagnosed hyperthyroidism lasting under 2 months. Pregnant or lactating patients were excluded, as were those with uncontrolled infection or other autoimmune disease.

V and J are TRBV5-1 and TRBJ2-3; possibly TRBD1 or TRBD2 for D (5 bases each). The receptor was derived from a man aged 45 to 65 with Graves' hyperthyroidism. The sequencing input was blood. The CDR3 protein is CASSLDSGPGDTQYF. The CDR3 region has the DNA TGCGCCAGCAGCTTGGATTCGGGGCCTGGAGATACGCAGTATTTT. Full variable domain (rest looked up from reference TRBV5-1 and TRBJ2-3): KAGVTQTPRYLIKTRGQQVTLSCSPISGHRSVSWYQQTPGQGLQFLFEYFSETQRNKGNFPGRFSGRQFSNSRSEMNVSTLELGDSALYLCASSLDSGPGDTQYFGPGTRLTVL.